The T cell receptor beta chain described here comes from a study of OX40 agonist ivuxolimab in advanced cancers. Study conclusions and caveats: With doses of 0.1 to 3.0 mg/kg, CD4+ and CD8+ blood T cells had undergone clonal expansion by week 6. Still undetermined is the antigen specificity of the expanded peripheral T cells.

Generated by immunoSEQ multiplex PCR, the TCRdb table keeps only in-frame clones and is missing some. The repertoire includes more than 65,000 clones, roughly three quarters of them detected once, and about 5.4% sits in the top ten. Germline V gene lookup returns CDR1 MNHGY and CDR2 SAAAGT. Trimming shortened V by 7 bases and J by 14 bases, and 12 bases separated the two germline ends. CDR3 length: 11 amino acids. To note about this clone: Its antigen remains unknown.

This specimen was CD4+ or CD8+ T cells sorted from blood, taken in a trial of the OX40 agonist ivuxolimab. V and J are TRBV6-8 and TRBJ1-6; possibly TRBD1 for D (5 bases). This clonotype was obtained from an adult with an advanced solid tumor such as melanoma, head and neck, liver or kidney cancer. CDR3 DNA sequence: TGTGCCAGCACCAAAACGGGGGCCCTCCACTTT. Encoded protein: CASTKTGALHF.